Each of the 27 T cell receptor beta chains below was sequenced from the same sample in a study of shared clonotypes between healthy human individuals. Here immunoSEQ multiplex PCR was the method, and the copy in TCRdb shows in-frame clones only, minus some. The sample consists of approximately 720,000 clones, more than 70% of them appearing once. The source material was memory CD4+ T cells sorted from blood. Subset here: CD45RA-negative fraction. The receptors were gathered from a woman under 40 in good health.

The chain uses TRBV5-1 and TRBJ2-2; D not certain. With 6 bases removed from V and 8 bases from J, the gap between germline ends came to 20 bases. Germline values: CDR1 SGHRS, CDR2 YFSETQ. The CDR3 runs 15 residues. CDR3 DNA sequence: TGCGCCAGCACCCTCTCGACCTCCCGAGGAGGGGAGCTGTTTTTT. It is translated as CASTLSTSRGGELFF.

V gene TRBV6-5 combines with J gene TRBJ2-1; TRBD1 aligns across 11 bases. The CDR3 length is 15 residues. V shed 8 bases and J 10 bases; nucleotides not matched to a gene: 13. Germline-derived CDR1 and CDR2 are MNHEY and SVGAGI. CDR3 nucleotides: TGTGCCAGCCTCTCCCCCGGGACAGGGGGTCGGGAGCAGTTCTTC. Encoded protein: CASLSPGTGGREQFF.

The gene calls are TRBV6-1 and TRBJ1-4; D is ambiguous. The CDR3 length is 14 residues. CDR1 and CDR2 from the germline V gene are MNHNS and SASEGT. Trimming took 0 bases from V and 4 from J, leaving 6 bases between them. In nucleotides, the CDR3 is TGTGCCAGCAGTGAAGCTGGAGATAATGAAAAACTGTTTTTT. Encoded protein: CASSEAGDNEKLFF.

V gene TRBV7-8 combines with J gene TRBJ1-3, with D unresolved. CDR1 is SGHVS, CDR2 FQNEAQ, per germline. This CDR3 has 19 residues. V lost 6 bases to trimming and J lost 5 bases, with 29 bases between them. The CDR3 sequence: CASSLGNLARVGRRNTIYF. The CDR3 DNA reads TGTGCCAGCAGTCTGGGGAACCTGGCTAGAGTCGGTAGAAGAAACACCATATATTTT.

Many counts were recorded for this clone. CDR3 amino acids: CASSSQGNYGYTF. CDR3 nucleotides: TGTGCCAGCAGTTCCCAGGGAAACTATGGCTACACCTTC. The genes are TRBV27 and TRBJ1-2; D perhaps matches TRBD1 (5 bases). From germline, CDR1 is MNHEY and CDR2 SMNVEV (reference sequence). V dropped 4 bases and J dropped 2 bases, with 8 bases sitting between them. The CDR3 loop spans 13 amino acids.

The rearrangement joins TRBV5-5 to TRBJ2-7, with D perhaps TRBD1 (5 bases). CDR1 is SGHKS and CDR2 is YYEKEE in the germline V gene (reference sequence). The CDR3 spans 13 residues. V was trimmed by 3 bases and J by 2 bases, leaving 9 bases between them. The DNA of the CDR3 is TGTGCCAGCAGCTCTCCGGACACCTACGAGCAGTACTTC. It is translated as CASSSPDTYEQYF.

V gene TRBV7-7 combines with J gene TRBJ2-1; the D gene could be TRBD1 or TRBD2 (5 bases each). CDR3 length: 18 residues. Trimming took off 5 bases at V and 8 bases at J, with 28 bases between the two ends. Looked up from germline, CDR1 is SSHAT and CDR2 is FNYEAQ (reference sequence). The chain's CDR3 is CASSLRPPGQVLGYEQFF. CDR3 coding DNA: TGTGCCAGCAGCCTCCGACCCCCGGGGCAGGTCTTAGGATATGAGCAGTTCTTC.

This clone was observed a few times. The rearrangement joins TRBV5-1 to TRBJ2-1; 14 positions agree with TRBD2. J lost 1 base, V lost 4 bases, and 4 bases had no gene match. Germline CDR1 is SGHRS and CDR2 is YFSETQ. This CDR3 region has 17 residues. CDR3 nucleotides: TGCGCCAGCAGCCGGGGACTAGCGGGGGATTCCTACAATGAGCAGTTCTTC. It translates to CASSRGLAGDSYNEQFF. The complete variable domain, with remaining parts taken from reference TRBV5-1 and TRBJ2-1, reads KAGVTQTPRYLIKTRGQQVTLSCSPISGHRSVSWYQQTPGQGLQFLFEYFSETQRNKGNFPGRFSGRQFSNSRSEMNVSTLELGDSALYLCASSRGLAGDSYNEQFFGPGTRLTVL.

V is TRBV7-6 and J is TRBJ2-7, with D tentatively TRBD2 (6 bases). Trimming left V 6 bases short and J 0 bases short, with 12 bases between. Germline-derived CDR1 and CDR2 are SGHVS and FNYEAQ. The CDR3 has 14 residues. The chain's CDR3 is CASSPTSNSYEQYF. The CDR3 nucleotides read TGTGCCAGCAGTCCTACTAGCAACTCCTACGAGCAGTACTTC.

Comment on this clone: This may stem from a read error, because a much larger clone lies one nucleotide away. The chain recombines TRBV5-4 with TRBJ2-7, with 9 bases lining up with TRBD1. The germline V gene has CDR1 SGHNT and CDR2 YYREEE (reference sequence). The CDR3 spans 15 residues. The V and J ends lost 3 bases and 1 base, in that order; junction bases with no gene match: 5. The CDR3 here is CASSSPGTGSYEQYF. The CDR3 DNA reads TGTGCCAGCAGCTCCCCCGGGACAGGGTCCTACGAGCAGTACTTC.

The gene calls are TRBV29-1 and TRBJ2-3; possibly TRBD1 for D (5 bases). The V gene's germline CDR1 is SQVTM and CDR2 ANQGSEA. CDR3 length equals 12 residues. CDR3 protein: CNVRRGTDTQYF. Here the CDR3 DNA reads TGCAACGTCCGCAGGGGCACAGATACGCAGTATTTT.

This clone was seen only a few times. The rearrangement uses TRBV27 and TRBJ2-7; 8 positions agree with TRBD1. Unmatched junction bases numbered 6, after V lost 5 bases and J lost 0 bases. Germline lookup yields CDR1 MNHEY and CDR2 SMNVEV (reference sequence). The CDR3 runs 15 residues. This CDR3 reads CASSTPDRVSYEQYF. Written as DNA, the CDR3 is TGTGCCAGCAGTACCCCGGACAGGGTCTCCTACGAGCAGTACTTC.

The CDR3 reads CASSFSGQGNNEQFF. In DNA form, the CDR3 reads TGTGCCAGTAGTTTTTCGGGACAGGGGAACAATGAGCAGTTCTTC. The chain recombines TRBV19 with TRBJ2-1; 10 bases map to TRBD1. This CDR3 comprises 15 residues. The germline V gene has CDR1 LNHDA and CDR2 SQIVND (reference sequence). V lost 5 bases, J lost 5 bases, and 6 bases stayed unmatched. Drawing the rest from reference TRBV19 and TRBJ2-1, the complete variable domain is DGGITQSPKYLFRKEGQNVTLSCEQNLNHDAMYWYRQDPGQGLRLIYYSQIVNDFQKGDIAEGYSVSREKKESFPLTVTSAQKNPTAFYLCASSFSGQGNNEQFFGPGTRLTVL.

This clone has just a few counts. CDR3 sequence (DNA): TGTGCCAGCAGTCCAGGGGCCACTGAAGCTTTCTTT. Encoded protein: CASSPGATEAFF. The V call is TRBV5-4, the J call TRBJ1-1; D is perhaps TRBD1 (6 bases). With 5 bases removed from V and 4 bases from J, the gap between germline ends came to 9 bases. CDR1 SGHNT and CDR2 YYREEE come from the germline V gene (reference sequence). This CDR3 is 12 amino acids long.

The chain has TRBV10-3 and TRBJ2-6; 8 bases are a match to TRBD1. The junction had 5 bases not matched to a gene; V was cut back by 3 bases and J by 1 base. The germline V gene has CDR1 ENHRY and CDR2 SYGVKD. This CDR3 is 17 amino acids long. Here the CDR3 reads CAISELGQVSGANVLTF. The CDR3 nucleotides are TGTGCCATCAGTGAACTGGGACAGGTTTCTGGGGCCAACGTCCTGACTTTC.

The V call is TRBV4-1, the J call TRBJ1-4; D is unresolved. Germline values: CDR1 MGHRA, CDR2 YSYEKL. The CDR3 covers 20 residues. V was clipped by 3 bases and J by 8 bases, with 31 bases between them. CDR3 DNA sequence: TGCGCCAGCAGCCACGCAATTGCTAAGCGCTTCGGAGTTCCCCACGAAAAACTGTTTTTT. It translates to CASSHAIAKRFGVPHEKLFF.

V and J are TRBV28 and TRBJ1-4; D is unclear. The V and J ends lost 6 bases and 0 bases respectively, with 8 bases between them. Germline assignment: CDR1 MDHEN and CDR2 SYDVKM. The CDR3 is made up of 14 amino acids. As DNA, the CDR3 is TGTGCCAGCAGACAAACAACAACTAATGAAAAACTGTTTTTT. This encodes CASRQTTTNEKLFF. Full variable domain (outside the CDR3, taken from reference TRBV28 and TRBJ1-4): DVKVTQSSRYLVKRTGEKVFLECVQDMDHENMFWYRQDPGLGLRLIYFSYDVKMKEKGDIPEGYSVSREKKERFSLILESASTNQTSMYLCASRQTTTNEKLFFGSGTQLSVL.

In its sample, this clone was seen a few times. The V gene is TRBV5-1, the J gene TRBJ2-7; TRBD2 agrees at 7 bases. This CDR3 region has 14 residues. The V gene end was trimmed by 2 bases and the J gene end by 2 bases; junction bases not matched to a gene: 4. CDR1 and CDR2 from the germline V gene are SGHRS and YFSETQ. The CDR3 DNA sequence: TGCGCCAGCAGCTTTCGGGAGGCCGCCTACGAGCAGTACTTC. The encoded protein is CASSFREAAYEQYF.

The chain joins TRBV6-1 to TRBJ1-5; D unresolved. V lost 6 bases, J lost 2 bases, and 8 bases lay in between. CDR1 is MNHNS, CDR2 SASEGT, per germline. The CDR3 runs 13 residues. CDR3 DNA sequence: TGTGCCAGCAGAGCAGTTGGCAATCAGCCCCAGCATTTT. Translated, it gives CASRAVGNQPQHF.

V is TRBV27 and J is TRBJ2-3, with 7 bases aligning to TRBD2. There are 15 residues in the CDR3. V lost 7 bases to trimming and J lost 5 bases; unmatched junction nucleotides: 12. Germline lookup yields CDR1 MNHEY and CDR2 SMNVEV (reference sequence). The CDR3 DNA reads as TGTGCCAGCACCGTGGGGGGGAGGGTCGGAGATACGCAGTATTTT. Its protein product is CASTVGGRVGDTQYF.

The chain joins TRBV6-5 to TRBJ1-3; D is perhaps TRBD1 (5 bases). The CDR3 length is 15 residues. Germline V gene data show CDR1 as MNHEY and CDR2 as SVGAGI. V was trimmed by 0 bases and J by 8 bases, leaving 14 bases between them. The CDR3 region is CASSYSRGSRDTIYF. The DNA for the CDR3 is TGTGCCAGCAGTTACTCGAGAGGAAGCAGGGACACCATATATTTT.

The chain joins TRBV7-2 to TRBJ2-7; weak D call: TRBD1 (6 bases). The length of the CDR3 is 13 residues. V was trimmed by 2 bases and J by 2 bases, leaving 7 bases between them. CDR1 SGHTA and CDR2 FQGNSA come from the germline V gene. The CDR3, as DNA: TGTGCCAGCAGCTTATCAGGGGCCTACGAGCAGTACTTC. It is translated as CASSLSGAYEQYF.

The chain employs TRBV7-2 and TRBJ2-3, with 11 positions matching TRBD2. Germline assignment: CDR1 SGHTA and CDR2 FQGNSA. Unmatched junction bases numbered 3, after V lost 0 bases and J lost 4 bases. CDR3 length equals 16 residues. The chain's CDR3 is CASSLAGLAVSDTQYF. CDR3 nucleotide sequence: TGTGCCAGCAGCTTAGCGGGACTAGCGGTTTCAGATACGCAGTATTTT.

The chain joins TRBV9 to TRBJ2-5; tentatively, D is TRBD1 (5 bases). The V gene lost 4 bases and the J gene lost 11 bases, with 21 bases spanning the gap. The CDR3 spans 14 residues. Germline assignment: CDR1 SGDLS and CDR2 YYNGEE. The CDR3 DNA reads TGTGCCAGCAGCCCTCACTTGGGGCTTCCAGAGCAGTACTTC. The encoded protein is CASSPHLGLPEQYF.

This clone was seen only once. The chain joins TRBV6-5 to TRBJ2-5, with 7 nucleotides matching TRBD2. The CDR3 has 16 amino acids. The trim removed 3 bases at V and 5 bases at J, leaving 12 bases unmatched. CDR1 MNHEY and CDR2 SVGAGI come from the germline V gene. CDR3 DNA: TGTGCCAGCAGTTATTTCGGCGGGACCGGGGGGGAGACCCAGTACTTC. Amino acids: CASSYFGGTGGETQYF.

This chain connects TRBV6-5 to TRBJ1-1, with 10 bases that match TRBD1. The CDR3 is 14 amino acids. CDR1 is MNHEY and CDR2 is SVGAGI in the germline V gene. Trimming removed 6 bases from V and 6 bases from J; junction bases left unmatched: 7. Here the CDR3 reads CASSRTGGSSEAFF. For the CDR3, the DNA is TGTGCCAGCAGCAGGACAGGGGGAAGCTCTGAAGCTTTCTTT.

This chain uses TRBV7-2 with TRBJ2-7; D not certain. Between the trimmed V and J ends, which lost 7 bases and 4 bases, there was a span of 11 bases. In germline, CDR1 is SGHTA, CDR2 FQGNSA. The CDR3 sequence is 12 residues long. CDR3 nucleotides: TGTGCCAGCACCCTTAGCAGTTACGAGCAGTACTTC. Its translation: CASTLSSYEQYF.